One sample yielded the 18 T cell receptor beta chains listed below, sequenced in a study of blood T cells in healthy people across ages. Then a second PCR, running about 7 to 11 cycles, was carried out with a sample-barcoded 5' primer and a J-beta primer mix. TCRdb used MiXCR to reprocess the 5' RACE reads, holding one entry per CDR3 protein. The sample carries hundreds of thousands of distinct CDR3 sequences, around 48% recorded once. The sequenced sample was blood. The receptor source for this set is a woman in her sixties or seventies in good health.

As concerns this clonotype: A much larger clonotype is one base distant, so this may be a read error. The chain links TRBV29-1 to TRBJ2-4; TRBD1 is a possible D gene (6 bases). The J call is in doubt because the DNA end fits TRBJ2-7 better. Per the germline V gene, CDR1 is SQVTM and CDR2 is ANQGSEA. The CDR3 extends over 12 amino acids. The CDR3 loop reads CSVEADRYEQYF. CDR3 coding DNA: TGCAGCGTTGAGGCAGACAGGTACGAGCAGTACTTC.

V is TRBV5-1 and J is TRBJ1-6; D is possibly TRBD1 (6 bases). The V gene's germline CDR1 is SGHRS and CDR2 YFSETQ. The V end lost 0 bases, the J end lost 8 bases, and 12 bases lay between the germline ends. This CDR3 region has 15 residues. The CDR3 region is CASSLAGQRYSPLHF. CDR3 bases: TGCGCCAGCAGCTTGGCCGGACAGAGGTATTCACCCCTCCACTTT.

The CDR3 region is CAWSVQYREAFF. The CDR3 region has the DNA TGTGCCTGGAGTGTACAGTACAGGGAAGCTTTCTTT. The chain links TRBV30 to TRBJ1-1, with D possibly TRBD1 on 5 matching bases. CDR1 and CDR2 from the germline V gene are GTSNPN and SVGIG (reference sequence). The CDR3 sequence is 12 residues long. With 0 bases removed from V and 8 bases from J, the gap between germline ends came to 10 bases.

The chain is built from TRBV20-1 and TRBJ2-1; 9 nucleotides line up with TRBD2. The CDR3 runs to 14 residues. The germline CDR1 and CDR2 sequences are DFQATT and SNEGSKA (reference sequence). V dropped 5 bases and J dropped 3; count of bases not matched to a gene: 5. The CDR3 DNA follows: TGCAGTGCTGTAGCGGGAGCGCACTACAATGAGCAGTTCTTC. Translating it yields CSAVAGAHYNEQFF.

In this sample, this clonotype turned up many times. The chain employs TRBV29-1 and TRBJ2-5; the match to TRBD2 covers 7 bases. This CDR3 spans 13 amino acids. V trimming: 6 bases; J trimming: 2 bases; junction bases outside the gene matches: 6. Germline CDR1 SQVTM, CDR2 ANQGSEA. This chain's CDR3 is CSVAGRLQETQYF. The CDR3 DNA sequence: TGCAGCGTAGCGGGACGACTACAAGAGACCCAGTACTTC.

V gene TRBV5-4 combines with J gene TRBJ2-4; 9 nucleotides match TRBD2. The J call may not be correct, given that the DNA end is closer to TRBJ2-7. CDR1 and CDR2 from the germline V gene are SGHNT and YYREEE (reference sequence). The CDR3 spans 13 residues. The CDR3 region is CASSLSGRNEQYF. The CDR3 bases are TGTGCCAGCAGCCTCAGCGGGAGGAACGAGCAGTACTTC.

The CDR3 protein is CASNPDRGNQPQHF. The CDR3 DNA follows: TGTGCCAGCAACCCGGACAGGGGTAATCAGCCCCAGCATTTT. V is TRBV2 and J is TRBJ1-5; 9 bases agree with TRBD1. Trimming removed 7 bases from V and 4 bases from J; junction bases left unmatched: 5. This CDR3 has 14 residues. Looked up from germline, CDR1 is SNHLY and CDR2 is FYNNEI.

This clonotype was seen more than once but under ten times. The chain combines TRBV2 with TRBJ2-7, with D perhaps matching TRBD1 or TRBD2 (5 bases each). The germline V and J ends were trimmed by 4 bases and 6 bases, with 22 bases remaining between them. There are 16 residues in the CDR3. Germline values: CDR1 SNHLY, CDR2 FYNNEI. The chain's CDR3 is CASSGPAGTPPSEQYF. The CDR3 DNA sequence: TGTGCCAGCAGTGGTCCAGCCGGGACCCCTCCGAGCGAGCAGTACTTC.

This chain uses TRBV9 with TRBJ2-5; maybe TRBD1 (6 bases). The germline V and J ends were trimmed by 0 bases and 9 bases, with 9 bases remaining between them. CDR3 length: 12 residues. CDR1 and CDR2 from the germline V gene are SGDLS and YYNGEE. The CDR3 is CASSVEQGAQYF. CDR3 coding DNA: TGTGCCAGCAGCGTAGAACAGGGAGCCCAGTACTTC.

The chain joins TRBV5-5 to TRBJ2-1; D is uncertain. Germline CDR1 is SGHKS and CDR2 is YYEKEE (reference sequence). CDR3 length: 15 residues. V was shortened by 3 bases and J by 0 bases, with 10 bases between the two germline ends. In DNA form, the CDR3 reads TGTGCCAGCAGCTGGAGCGAGAGCTCCTACAATGAGCAGTTCTTC. Translated: CASSWSESSYNEQFF.

The chain employs TRBV5-1 and TRBJ1-4; tentative D call: TRBD1 (5 bases). V lost 3 bases, J lost 6 bases, and 15 bases lay in between. The CDR3 is made up of 15 amino acids. Germline CDR1 reads SGHRS; CDR2 reads YFSETQ. CDR3 protein: CASSSAGTRDEKLFF. The CDR3 nucleotides read TGCGCCAGCAGCTCGGCCGGGACCAGGGATGAAAAACTGTTTTTT.

This clonotype was observed at least ten times. The V and J genes are TRBV27 and TRBJ2-4, with TRBD1 matching 10 bases. Germline V lookup: CDR1 MNHEY, CDR2 SMNVEV (reference sequence). The CDR3 runs to 14 residues. V was pared by 5 bases and J by 6 bases, with 4 bases of the junction left unmatched. Written as DNA, the CDR3 is TGTGCCAGCAGTACGCGGACAGGGGGAAACATTCAGTACTTC. The encoded protein is CASSTRTGGNIQYF.

The V call is TRBV11-2, the J call TRBJ2-2; weak D call: TRBD2 (6 bases). Germline assignment: CDR1 SGHAT and CDR2 FQNNGV. The ends were cut back, 4 bases at V and 6 bases at J, with 15 bases in the middle. The CDR3 loop spans 15 amino acids. In nucleotides, the CDR3 is TGTGCCAGCAGCTATACCGGGACTTCATCCGGGGAGCTGTTTTTT. This gives the protein CASSYTGTSSGELFF.

The chain recombines TRBV2 with TRBJ2-5; TRBD1 matches at 7 bases. The J call is in doubt because the DNA end fits TRBJ2-7 better. The germline gives CDR1 SNHLY, CDR2 FYNNEI. The CDR3 loop spans 14 amino acids. CDR3 DNA sequence: TGTGCCAGCAGTGGGGAGACAGGGTTCTACGAGCAGTACTTC. Protein sequence: CASSGETGFYEQYF.

The chain couples TRBV7-3 to TRBJ2-7; perhaps TRBD2 as D (6 bases). Germline values: CDR1 SGHTA, CDR2 FQGTGA. The V end lost 5 bases, the J end lost 7 bases, and 18 bases lay between the germline ends. This CDR3 comprises 14 residues. For the CDR3, the DNA is TGTGCCAGCAGCGGAACGGGACTGAACAATGAGCAGTACTTC. This gives the protein CASSGTGLNNEQYF.

The J gene is TRBJ2-1, the V gene TRBV6-1; 7 bases are shared with TRBD2. Per germline, CDR1 MNHNS and CDR2 SASEGT. This CDR3 spans 18 amino acids. The trim removed 6 bases at V and 3 bases at J, leaving 17 bases unmatched. DNA of the CDR3: TGTGCCAGCAGCCGCCGAAAACACCCTAGCGGAGTCTACAATGAGCAGTTCTTC. It yields the protein CASSRRKHPSGVYNEQFF.

V is TRBV9 and J is TRBJ2-1; D is unclear. CDR1 and CDR2 from the germline V gene are SGDLS and YYNGEE. The CDR3 runs to 13 residues. Between the trimmed V and J ends, which lost 3 bases and 9 bases, there was a span of 13 bases. The DNA for the CDR3 is TGTGCCAGCAGCGCAGCCTCGGGTGGTGAGCAGTTCTTC. Protein: CASSAASGGEQFF.

This chain uses TRBV6-1 with TRBJ1-2; 7 bases line up with TRBD1. Germline loops: CDR1 MNHNS, CDR2 SASEGT. This CDR3 has 16 residues. The V gene end was trimmed by 2 bases and the J gene end by 3 bases; junction bases not matched to a gene: 9. CDR3 residues: CASSETFGRGYYGYTF. CDR3 DNA: TGTGCCAGCAGTGAAACTTTTGGCAGGGGGTACTATGGCTACACCTTC.